This entry describes one TCR beta chain. This sample is drawn from a study of cytotoxic CD8 clonotypes in ibrutinib-treated CLL. Germline V gene sequence: CDR1 SQVTM, CDR2 ANQGSEA. The length of the CDR3 is 12 residues. Trimming cost V 4 bases and J 3 bases, with 10 bases left between them. Assay used: immunoSEQ multiplex PCR; TCRdb lists only in-frame clones, some missing. The sample has approximately 320,000 clones, 60% to 80% seen once. The chain recombines TRBV29-1 with TRBJ2-7; possible D gene TRBD2, 6 bases. Sequenced material: PBMCs, taken after 36 months of ibrutinib treatment. This clonotype was obtained from a human donor with chronic lymphocytic leukemia. CDR3 in amino acids: CSVASGVYEQYF. The DNA for the CDR3 is TGCAGCGTTGCTTCGGGGGTCTACGAGCAGTACTTC.